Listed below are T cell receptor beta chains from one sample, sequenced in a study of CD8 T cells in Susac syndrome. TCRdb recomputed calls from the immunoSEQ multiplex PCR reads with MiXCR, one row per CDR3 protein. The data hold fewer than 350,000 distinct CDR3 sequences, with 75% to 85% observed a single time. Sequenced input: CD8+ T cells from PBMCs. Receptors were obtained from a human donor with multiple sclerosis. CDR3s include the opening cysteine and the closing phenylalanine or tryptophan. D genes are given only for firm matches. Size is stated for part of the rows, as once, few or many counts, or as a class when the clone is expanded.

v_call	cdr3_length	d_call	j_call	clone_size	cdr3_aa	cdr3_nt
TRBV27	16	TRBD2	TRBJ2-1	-	CASSLSREGPYNEQFF	TGTGCCAGCAGTTTATCGCGGGAGGGCCCCTACAATGAGCAGTTCTTC
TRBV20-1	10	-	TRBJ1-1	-	CSASDTEAFF	TGCAGTGCTAGCGACACTGAAGCTTTCTTT
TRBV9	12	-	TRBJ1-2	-	CASSVGSGGYTF	TGTGCCAGCAGCGTAGGCTCGGGGGGCTACACCTTC
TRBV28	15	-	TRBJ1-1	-	CASSPSGVRNTEAFF	TGTGCCAGCAGCCCTTCTGGGGTGAGGAACACTGAAGCTTTCTTT
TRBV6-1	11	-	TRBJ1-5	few	CAGGLNQPQHF	TGTGCCGGGGGACTTAATCAGCCCCAGCATTTT
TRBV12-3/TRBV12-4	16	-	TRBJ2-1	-	CASSPPVDHSYNEQFF	TGTGCCAGCAGCCCACCGGTGGACCACTCCTACAATGAGCAGTTCTTC
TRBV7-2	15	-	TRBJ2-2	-	CASSLGLAITGELFF	TGTGCCAGCAGCTTAGGCTTAGCGATCACCGGGGAGCTGTTTTTT
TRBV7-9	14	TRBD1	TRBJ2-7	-	CASSVTGTAYEQYF	TGTGCCAGCAGCGTAACCGGGACAGCATACGAGCAGTACTTC
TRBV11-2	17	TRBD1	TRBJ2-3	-	CASSLDRMGTVTDTQYF	TGTGCCAGCAGCTTAGATCGGATGGGGACAGTCACAGATACGCAGTATTTT
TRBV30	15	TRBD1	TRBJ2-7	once	CAWTGQGAGSYEQYF	TGTGCCTGGACCGGACAGGGGGCTGGTTCCTACGAGCAGTACTTC
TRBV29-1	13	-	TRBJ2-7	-	CSVYKDRAYEQYF	TGCAGCGTCTACAAGGACAGAGCCTACGAGCAGTACTTC
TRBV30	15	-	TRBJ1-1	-	CAWSGFNSGNTEAFF	TGTGCCTGGAGTGGATTTAACAGCGGGAACACTGAAGCTTTCTTT
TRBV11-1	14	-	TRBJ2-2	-	CASSWRQNTGELFF	TGTGCCAGCAGTTGGAGACAGAACACCGGGGAGCTGTTTTTT
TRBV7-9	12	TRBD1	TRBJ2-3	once	CASSSGQGTQYF	TGTGCCAGCAGCTCCGGACAGGGCACGCAGTATTTT
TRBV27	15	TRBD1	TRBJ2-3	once	CASSLWTGSTDTQYF	TGTGCCAGCAGTTTATGGACAGGAAGCACAGATACGCAGTATTTT
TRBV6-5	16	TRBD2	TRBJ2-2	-	CASSYSTSGRTGELFF	TGTGCCAGCAGTTACTCGACTAGCGGGAGGACCGGGGAGCTGTTTTTT
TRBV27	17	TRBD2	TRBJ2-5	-	CASSSVPLAGGEETQYF	TGTGCCAGCAGTTCCGTCCCCCTAGCGGGAGGTGAAGAGACCCAGTACTTC